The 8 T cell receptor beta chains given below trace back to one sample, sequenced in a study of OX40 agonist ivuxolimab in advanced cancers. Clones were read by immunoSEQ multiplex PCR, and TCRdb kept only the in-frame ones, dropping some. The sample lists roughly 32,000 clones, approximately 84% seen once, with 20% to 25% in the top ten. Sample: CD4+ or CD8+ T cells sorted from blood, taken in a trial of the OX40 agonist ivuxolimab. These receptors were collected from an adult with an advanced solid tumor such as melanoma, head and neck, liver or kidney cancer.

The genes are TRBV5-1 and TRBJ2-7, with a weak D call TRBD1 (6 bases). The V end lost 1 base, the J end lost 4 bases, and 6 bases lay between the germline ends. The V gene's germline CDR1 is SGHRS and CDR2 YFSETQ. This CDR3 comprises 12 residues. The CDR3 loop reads CASSLTGYEQYF. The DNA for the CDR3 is TGCGCCAGCAGCTTGACAGGGTACGAGCAGTACTTC.

The CDR3 DNA reads as TGTGCCAGCAGTCCGACAGGGGGCCTATCCTACGAGCAGTACTTC. As protein: CASSPTGGLSYEQYF. V gene TRBV6-5 combines with J gene TRBJ2-7, with 10 bases that match TRBD1. V shed 5 bases and J 1 base; nucleotides not matched to a gene: 5. The CDR3 spans 15 residues. Per the germline V gene, CDR1 is MNHEY and CDR2 is SVGAGI.

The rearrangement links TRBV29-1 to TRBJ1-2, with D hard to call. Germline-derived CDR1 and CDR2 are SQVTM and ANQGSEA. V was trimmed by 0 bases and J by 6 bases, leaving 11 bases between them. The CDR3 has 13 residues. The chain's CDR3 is CSVEDEHANGYTF. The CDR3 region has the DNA TGCAGCGTTGAAGATGAGCATGCCAATGGCTACACCTTC.

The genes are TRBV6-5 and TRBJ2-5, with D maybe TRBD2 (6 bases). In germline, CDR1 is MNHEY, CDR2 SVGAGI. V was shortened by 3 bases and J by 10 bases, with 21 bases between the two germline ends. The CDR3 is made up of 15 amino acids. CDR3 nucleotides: TGTGCCAGCAGTTATACGGCGGGGCCTTCGGGTATCCAGTACTTC. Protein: CASSYTAGPSGIQYF.

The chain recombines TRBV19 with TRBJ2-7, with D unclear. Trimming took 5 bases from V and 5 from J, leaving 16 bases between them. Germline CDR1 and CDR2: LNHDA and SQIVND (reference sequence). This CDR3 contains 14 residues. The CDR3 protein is CASSPIVGPNEQYF. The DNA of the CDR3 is TGTGCCAGTAGTCCGATCGTAGGACCTAACGAGCAGTACTTC.

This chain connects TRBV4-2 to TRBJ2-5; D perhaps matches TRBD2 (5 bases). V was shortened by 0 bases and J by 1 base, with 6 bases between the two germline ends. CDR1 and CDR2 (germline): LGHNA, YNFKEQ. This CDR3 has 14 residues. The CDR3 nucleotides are TGTGCCAGCAGCCAAGAGGACTTCCAAGAGACCCAGTACTTC. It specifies CASSQEDFQETQYF.

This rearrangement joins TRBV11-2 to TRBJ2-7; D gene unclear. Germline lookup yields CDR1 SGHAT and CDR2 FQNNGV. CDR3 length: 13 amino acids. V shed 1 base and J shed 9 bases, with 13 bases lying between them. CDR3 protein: CASSLVGSGGQYF. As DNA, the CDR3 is TGTGCCAGCAGCTTAGTTGGTTCGGGCGGGCAGTACTTC.

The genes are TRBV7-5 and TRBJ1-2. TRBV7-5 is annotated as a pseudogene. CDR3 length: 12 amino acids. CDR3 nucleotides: TGTGCCAGCAGCTTAGCGTTGATTGGCTACACCTTC. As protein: CASSLALIGYTF.